These T cell receptor beta chains were read from a single sample in a study of blood T cell repertoires in COVID-19. Sequencing was performed with immunoSEQ multiplex PCR; in TCRdb, only in-frame clones are kept and a portion is missing. The sample has about 150,000 clones, 85% to 90% seen once; the top ten hold roughly an eighth. The sequencing sample was made of peripheral blood. All receptors derive from a man between 18 and 29 years old with COVID-19, enrolled during active disease. The CDR3 runs from the conserved cysteine through the conserved F or W. D genes are given only for firm matches. Expanded clones are given a class, and other clones once, few, many or no size at all.

abundance: -; len: 16; d_gene: TRBD1; j_gene: TRBJ1-6; v_gene: TRBV9; CDR3nt: TGTGCCAGCAGCGTAGCCGGGACAGCGAATAATTCACCCCTCCACTTT; CDR3aa: CASSVAGTANNSPLHF
abundance: -; len: 16; d_gene: -; j_gene: TRBJ2-3; v_gene: TRBV5-1; CDR3nt: TGCGCCAGCAGCTCCCGGGGAATTGGAAACACAGATACGCAGTATTTT; CDR3aa: CASSSRGIGNTDTQYF
abundance: -; len: 17; d_gene: TRBD2; j_gene: TRBJ2-1; v_gene: TRBV5-1; CDR3nt: TGCGCCAGCAGCTTGGGACCTAGCGGGAGGCCTCGAAATGAGCAGTTCTTC; CDR3aa: CASSLGPSGRPRNEQFF
abundance: -; len: 14; d_gene: TRBD2; j_gene: TRBJ2-7; v_gene: TRBV30; CDR3nt: TGTGCCTGGAGGGGGCTAGCGGGAATCGGGGAGCAGTACTTC; CDR3aa: CAWRGLAGIGEQYF
abundance: -; len: 13; d_gene: -; j_gene: TRBJ2-5; v_gene: TRBV19; CDR3nt: TGTGCCAGTAGTATCAACCGGGGGGAGACCCAGTACTTC; CDR3aa: CASSINRGETQYF
abundance: -; len: 15; d_gene: -; j_gene: TRBJ2-1; v_gene: TRBV21-1; CDR3nt: TGTGCCAGCAGCAAAATCGGGACAGGGAAGAATGAGCAGTTCTTC; CDR3aa: CASSKIGTGKNEQFF
abundance: -; len: 16; d_gene: TRBD1; j_gene: TRBJ2-7; v_gene: TRBV5-1; CDR3nt: TGCGCCAGCAGCTTGGAAATAGAGGCAGGGGGCTACGAGCAGTACTTC; CDR3aa: CASSLEIEAGGYEQYF
abundance: -; len: 13; d_gene: -; j_gene: TRBJ1-2; v_gene: TRBV9; CDR3nt: TGTGCCAGCTTCGACCCAGGCCTCTATGGCTACACCTTC; CDR3aa: CASFDPGLYGYTF
abundance: -; len: 14; d_gene: TRBD1; j_gene: TRBJ1-2; v_gene: TRBV6-6; CDR3nt: TGTGCCAGCAGTGCTCAGGGGGCTAACTATGGCTACACCTTC; CDR3aa: CASSAQGANYGYTF
abundance: once; len: 16; d_gene: TRBD2; j_gene: TRBJ2-3; v_gene: TRBV27; CDR3nt: TGTGCCAGCAGACGAACTAGCGGGAGAATAACAGATACGCAGTATTTT; CDR3aa: CASRRTSGRITDTQYF
abundance: -; len: 15; d_gene: TRBD2; j_gene: TRBJ2-3; v_gene: TRBV28; CDR3nt: TGTGCCAGCAGCCTAGCGGGAGAAGGATCAGATACGCAGTATTTT; CDR3aa: CASSLAGEGSDTQYF
abundance: -; len: 14; d_gene: TRBD1; j_gene: TRBJ1-2; v_gene: TRBV3-1/TRBV3-2; CDR3nt: TGTGCCAGCAGCCCAGGACAGGGTCCCTATGGCTACACCTTC; CDR3aa: CASSPGQGPYGYTF
abundance: -; len: 15; d_gene: TRBD2; j_gene: TRBJ2-1; v_gene: TRBV24-1; CDR3nt: TGTGCCACCAGTGTCCTCGAGCGGGGGTACAATGAGCAGTTCTTC; CDR3aa: CATSVLERGYNEQFF
abundance: -; len: 16; d_gene: -; j_gene: TRBJ2-5; v_gene: TRBV5-4; CDR3nt: TGTGCCAGCAGCTTGTCGGCAGGGATGAGGCAAGAGACCCAGTACTTC; CDR3aa: CASSLSAGMRQETQYF
abundance: -; len: 16; d_gene: TRBD2; j_gene: TRBJ2-2; v_gene: TRBV9; CDR3nt: TGTGCCAGCAGCGCCGTAGCGGGTGCGAACACCGGGGAGCTGTTTTTT; CDR3aa: CASSAVAGANTGELFF
abundance: -; len: 12; d_gene: -; j_gene: TRBJ2-1; v_gene: TRBV12-3/TRBV12-4; CDR3nt: TGTGCCAGCAGTTTTGGCCTGGTAGAGCAGTTCTTC; CDR3aa: CASSFGLVEQFF
abundance: -; len: 15; d_gene: -; j_gene: TRBJ2-7; v_gene: TRBV28; CDR3nt: TGTGCCAGCAGTCTCGACCATGGGGCATCCTACGAGCAGTACTTC; CDR3aa: CASSLDHGASYEQYF
abundance: -; len: 11; d_gene: -; j_gene: TRBJ1-1; v_gene: TRBV30; CDR3nt: TGTGCCTGGAACACAGGCACTGAAGCTTTCTTT; CDR3aa: CAWNTGTEAFF
abundance: -; len: 16; d_gene: TRBD2; j_gene: TRBJ2-1; v_gene: TRBV10-3; CDR3nt: TGTGCCATCAGTGGGCCCCCGGGAGGGGAAAGCAATGAGCAGTTCTTC; CDR3aa: CAISGPPGGESNEQFF
abundance: -; len: 16; d_gene: TRBD1; j_gene: TRBJ2-7; v_gene: TRBV19; CDR3nt: TGTGCCAGTAGTATGGGTCGGGACAGGGTCACGGACGAGCAGTACTTC; CDR3aa: CASSMGRDRVTDEQYF
abundance: -; len: 15; d_gene: -; j_gene: TRBJ2-5; v_gene: TRBV5-1; CDR3nt: TGCGCCAGCAGCGGTCACTTGGGACTCCAAGAGACCCAGTACTTC; CDR3aa: CASSGHLGLQETQYF
abundance: -; len: 16; d_gene: TRBD1; j_gene: TRBJ2-3; v_gene: TRBV10-3; CDR3nt: TGTGCCATCAGTGAGTCGCAGGGGGCGCTCACAGATACGCAGTATTTT; CDR3aa: CAISESQGALTDTQYF
abundance: once; len: 14; d_gene: -; j_gene: TRBJ2-3; v_gene: TRBV29-1; CDR3nt: TGCAGCGTTGATGTTGGACTAAGGACAGATACGCAGTATTTT; CDR3aa: CSVDVGLRTDTQYF
abundance: -; len: 16; d_gene: TRBD1; j_gene: TRBJ1-1; v_gene: TRBV10-3; CDR3nt: TGTGCCATCAGTCCCTGGGACAGAAGGGAGAACACTGAAGCTTTCTTT; CDR3aa: CAISPWDRRENTEAFF
abundance: -; len: 14; d_gene: -; j_gene: TRBJ2-3; v_gene: TRBV24-1; CDR3nt: TGTGCCACCAGTGATGGGGGACTTGTAAGTGCGCAGTATTTT; CDR3aa: CATSDGGLVSAQYF
abundance: -; len: 14; d_gene: -; j_gene: TRBJ1-5; v_gene: TRBV3-1/TRBV3-2; CDR3nt: TGTGCCAGCAGCCAAGACGGGAACAATCAGCCCCAGCATTTT; CDR3aa: CASSQDGNNQPQHF
abundance: -; len: 15; d_gene: -; j_gene: TRBJ2-2; v_gene: TRBV19; CDR3nt: TGTGCCAGTATTTGGACTCCCGAGGACACCGGGGAGCTGTTTTTT; CDR3aa: CASIWTPEDTGELFF